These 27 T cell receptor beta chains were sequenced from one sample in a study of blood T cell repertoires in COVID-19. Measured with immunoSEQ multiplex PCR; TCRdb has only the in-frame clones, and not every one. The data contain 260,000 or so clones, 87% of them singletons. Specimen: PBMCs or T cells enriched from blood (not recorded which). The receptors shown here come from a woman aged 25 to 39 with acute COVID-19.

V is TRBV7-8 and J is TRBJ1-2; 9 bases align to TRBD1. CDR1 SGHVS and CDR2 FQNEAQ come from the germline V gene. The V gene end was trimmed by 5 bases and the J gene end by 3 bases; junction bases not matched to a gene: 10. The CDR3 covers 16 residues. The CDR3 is CASSLMMDRGDYGYTF. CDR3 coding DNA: TGTGCCAGCAGCCTTATGATGGACAGGGGAGACTATGGCTACACCTTC.

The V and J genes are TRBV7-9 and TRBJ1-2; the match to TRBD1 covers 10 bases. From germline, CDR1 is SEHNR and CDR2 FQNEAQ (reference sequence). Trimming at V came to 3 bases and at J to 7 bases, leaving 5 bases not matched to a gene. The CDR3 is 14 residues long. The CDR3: CASSLGRQGAGYTF. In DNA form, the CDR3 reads TGTGCCAGCAGCTTGGGTCGACAGGGGGCTGGCTACACCTTC.

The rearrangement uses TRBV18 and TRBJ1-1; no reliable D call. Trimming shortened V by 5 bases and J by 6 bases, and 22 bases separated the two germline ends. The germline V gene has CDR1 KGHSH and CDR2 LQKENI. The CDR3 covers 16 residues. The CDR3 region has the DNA TGTGCCAGCTCATCGTTCCGGGAGCTGGGTTCGGCTGAAGCTTTCTTT. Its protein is CASSSFRELGSAEAFF.

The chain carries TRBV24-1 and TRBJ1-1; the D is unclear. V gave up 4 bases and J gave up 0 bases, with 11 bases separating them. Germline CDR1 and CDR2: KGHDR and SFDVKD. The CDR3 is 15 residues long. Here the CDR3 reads CATSERGTMNTEAFF. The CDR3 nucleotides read TGTGCCACCAGTGAGCGGGGTACTATGAACACTGAAGCTTTCTTT.

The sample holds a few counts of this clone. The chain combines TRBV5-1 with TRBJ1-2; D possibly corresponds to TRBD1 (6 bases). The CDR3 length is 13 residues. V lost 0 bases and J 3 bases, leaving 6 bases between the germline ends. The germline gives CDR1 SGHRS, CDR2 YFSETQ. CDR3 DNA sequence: TGCGCCAGCAGCTTGGAGGGGGACTATGGCTACACCTTC. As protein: CASSLEGDYGYTF.

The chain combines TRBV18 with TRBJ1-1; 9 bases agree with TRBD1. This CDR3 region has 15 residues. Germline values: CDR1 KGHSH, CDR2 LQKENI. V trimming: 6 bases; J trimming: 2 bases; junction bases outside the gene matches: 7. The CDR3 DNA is TGTGCCAGCTCGGCTGGACAGGGGTTAAACACTGAAGCTTTCTTT. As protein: CASSAGQGLNTEAFF.

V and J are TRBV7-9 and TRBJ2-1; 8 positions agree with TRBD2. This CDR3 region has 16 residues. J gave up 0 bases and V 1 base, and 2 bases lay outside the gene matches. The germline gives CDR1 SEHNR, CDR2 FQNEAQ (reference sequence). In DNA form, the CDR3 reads TGTGCCAGCAGCTTAGGCGGGGGGCCCTCCTACAATGAGCAGTTCTTC. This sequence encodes CASSLGGGPSYNEQFF.

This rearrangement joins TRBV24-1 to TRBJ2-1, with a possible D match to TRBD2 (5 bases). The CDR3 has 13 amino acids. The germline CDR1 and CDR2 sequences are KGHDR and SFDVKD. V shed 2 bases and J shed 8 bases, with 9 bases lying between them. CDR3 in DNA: TGTGCCACCAGTGATTCCGGGGAGTATGAGCAGTTCTTC. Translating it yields CATSDSGEYEQFF.

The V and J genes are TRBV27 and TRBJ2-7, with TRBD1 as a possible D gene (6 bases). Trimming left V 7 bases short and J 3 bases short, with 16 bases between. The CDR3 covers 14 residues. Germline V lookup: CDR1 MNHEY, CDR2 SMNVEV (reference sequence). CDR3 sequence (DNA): TGTGCCAGCACGCCGGTGCCGGACAGCTACGAGCAGTACTTC. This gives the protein CASTPVPDSYEQYF.

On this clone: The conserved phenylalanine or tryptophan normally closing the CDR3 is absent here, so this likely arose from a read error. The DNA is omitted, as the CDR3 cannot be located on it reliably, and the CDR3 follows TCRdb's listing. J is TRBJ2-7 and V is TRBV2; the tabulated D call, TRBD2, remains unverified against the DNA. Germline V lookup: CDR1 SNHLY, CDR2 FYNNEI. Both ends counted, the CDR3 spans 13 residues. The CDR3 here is CASTSTGDLAEAL.

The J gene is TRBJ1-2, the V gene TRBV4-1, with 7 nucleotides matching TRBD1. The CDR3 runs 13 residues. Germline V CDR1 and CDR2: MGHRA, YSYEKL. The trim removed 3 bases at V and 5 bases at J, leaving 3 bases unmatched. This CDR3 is CASSQRDRYGYTF. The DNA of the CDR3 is TGCGCCAGCAGCCAGAGGGACAGATATGGCTACACCTTC.

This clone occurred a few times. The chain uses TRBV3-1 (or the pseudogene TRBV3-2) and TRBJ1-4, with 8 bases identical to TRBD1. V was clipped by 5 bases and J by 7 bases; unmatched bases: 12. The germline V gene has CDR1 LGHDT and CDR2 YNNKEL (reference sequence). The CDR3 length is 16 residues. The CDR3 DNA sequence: TGTGCCAGCAGCGAAGGTTCCGGGACAGGCAGTGAAAAACTGTTTTTT. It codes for CASSEGSGTGSEKLFF.

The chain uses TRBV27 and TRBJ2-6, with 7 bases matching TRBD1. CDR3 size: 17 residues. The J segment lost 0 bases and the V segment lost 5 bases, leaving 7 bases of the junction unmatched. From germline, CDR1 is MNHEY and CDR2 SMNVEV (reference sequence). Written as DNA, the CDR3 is TGTGCCAGCAGTAAATGGACAGGACACTCTGGGGCCAACGTCCTGACTTTC. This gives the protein CASSKWTGHSGANVLTF.

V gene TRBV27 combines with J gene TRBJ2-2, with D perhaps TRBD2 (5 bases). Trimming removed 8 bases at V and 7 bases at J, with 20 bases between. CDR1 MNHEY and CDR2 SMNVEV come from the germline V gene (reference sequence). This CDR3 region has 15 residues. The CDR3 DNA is TGTGCCAGCCGACTGAATTCCCCCGGGGACGGGGAGCTGTTTTTT. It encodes CASRLNSPGDGELFF.

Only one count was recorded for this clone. Written as DNA, the CDR3 is TGTGCCTGGACCAGAAGACAGGGGGTCGGACCTGATACGCAGTATTTT. Its translation is CAWTRRQGVGPDTQYF. The chain uses TRBV30 and TRBJ2-3; 9 bases agree with TRBD1. The CDR3 runs 16 residues. Trimming took 4 bases from V and 6 from J; bases not matched to a gene: 14. The V gene's germline CDR1 is GTSNPN and CDR2 SVGIG (reference sequence).

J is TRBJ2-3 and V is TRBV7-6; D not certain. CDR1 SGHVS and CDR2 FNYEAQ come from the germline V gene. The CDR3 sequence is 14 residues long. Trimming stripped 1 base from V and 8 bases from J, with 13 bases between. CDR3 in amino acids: CASSLGSPSGTQYF. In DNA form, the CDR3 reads TGTGCCAGCAGCTTAGGAAGCCCGTCGGGTACGCAGTATTTT.

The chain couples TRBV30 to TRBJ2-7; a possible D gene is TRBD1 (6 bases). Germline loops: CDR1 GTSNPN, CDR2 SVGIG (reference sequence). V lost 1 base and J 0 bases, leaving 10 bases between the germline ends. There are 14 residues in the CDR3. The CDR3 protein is CAWSGGQSSYEQYF. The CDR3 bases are TGTGCCTGGAGTGGCGGACAGAGCTCCTACGAGCAGTACTTC.

CDR3 region: CASSIDQLLNTEAFF. The CDR3 DNA reads as TGTGCCAGTAGTATAGACCAACTCTTGAACACTGAAGCTTTCTTT. The chain combines TRBV19 with TRBJ1-1; D uncertain. V gave up 0 bases and J gave up 0 bases, with 8 bases separating them. Looked up from germline, CDR1 is LNHDA and CDR2 is SQIVND (reference sequence). The CDR3 contains 15 residues.

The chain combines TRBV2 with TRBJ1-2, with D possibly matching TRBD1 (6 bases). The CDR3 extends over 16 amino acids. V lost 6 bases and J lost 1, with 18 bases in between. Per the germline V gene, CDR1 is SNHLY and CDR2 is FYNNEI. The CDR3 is CASSEMYTGRNYGYTF. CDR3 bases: TGTGCCAGCAGCGAAATGTATACAGGGCGTAACTATGGCTACACCTTC.

The CDR3 nucleotides read TGTGCCAGCAGCTTAGTAGGGGCTGGAAACACCATATATTTT. It is translated as CASSLVGAGNTIYF. J is TRBJ1-3 and V is TRBV7-9, with D perhaps matching TRBD1 (5 bases). Trimming shortened V by 1 base and J by 2 bases, and 6 bases separated the two germline ends. Looked up from germline, CDR1 is SEHNR and CDR2 is FQNEAQ (reference sequence). The CDR3 covers 14 residues.

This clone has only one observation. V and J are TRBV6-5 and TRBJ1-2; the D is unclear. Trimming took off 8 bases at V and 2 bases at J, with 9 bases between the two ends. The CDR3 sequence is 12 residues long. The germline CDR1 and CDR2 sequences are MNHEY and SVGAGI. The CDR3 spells CASRSPNYGYTF. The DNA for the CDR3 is TGTGCCAGCCGTAGTCCGAACTATGGCTACACCTTC.

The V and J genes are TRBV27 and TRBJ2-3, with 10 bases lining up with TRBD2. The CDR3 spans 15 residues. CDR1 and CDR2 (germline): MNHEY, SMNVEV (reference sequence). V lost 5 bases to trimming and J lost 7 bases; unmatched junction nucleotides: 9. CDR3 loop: CASSLLAGVSHTQYF. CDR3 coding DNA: TGTGCCAGCAGTCTTCTAGCGGGGGTATCCCATACGCAGTATTTT.

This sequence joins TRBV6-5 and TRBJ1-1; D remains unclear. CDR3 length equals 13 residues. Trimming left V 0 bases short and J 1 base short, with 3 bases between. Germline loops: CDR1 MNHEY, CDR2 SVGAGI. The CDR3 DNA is TGTGCCAGCAGTTACTCCTCGAACACTGAAGCTTTCTTT. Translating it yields CASSYSSNTEAFF.

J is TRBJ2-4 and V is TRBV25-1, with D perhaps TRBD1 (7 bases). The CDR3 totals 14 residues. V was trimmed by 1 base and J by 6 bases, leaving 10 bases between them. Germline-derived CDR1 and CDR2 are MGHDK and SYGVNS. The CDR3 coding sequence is TGTGCCAGCAGTGAATTCCAGGGGGGAAACATTCAGTACTTC. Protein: CASSEFQGGNIQYF. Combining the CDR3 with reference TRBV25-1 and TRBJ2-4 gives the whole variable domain EADIYQTPRYLVIGTGKKITLECSQTMGHDKMYWYQQDPGMELHLIHYSYGVNSTEKGDLSSESTVSRIRTEHFPLTLESARPSHTSQYLCASSEFQGGNIQYFGAGTRLSVL.

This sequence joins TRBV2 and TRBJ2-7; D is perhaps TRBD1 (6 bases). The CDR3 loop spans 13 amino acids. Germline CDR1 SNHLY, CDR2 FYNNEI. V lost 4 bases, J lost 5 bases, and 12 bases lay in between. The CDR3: CASSVRQDDEQYF. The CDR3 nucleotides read TGTGCCAGCAGTGTGAGACAGGACGACGAGCAGTACTTC. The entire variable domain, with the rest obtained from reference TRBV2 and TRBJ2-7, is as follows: EPEVTQTPSHQVTQMGQEVILRCVPISNHLYFYWYRQILGQKVEFLVSFYNNEISEKSEIFDDQFSVERPDGSNFTLKIRSTKLEDSAMYFCASSVRQDDEQYFGPGTRLTVT.

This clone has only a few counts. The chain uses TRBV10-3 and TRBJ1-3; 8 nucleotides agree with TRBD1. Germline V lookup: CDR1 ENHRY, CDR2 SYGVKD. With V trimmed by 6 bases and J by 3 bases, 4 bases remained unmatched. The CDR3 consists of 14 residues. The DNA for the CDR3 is TGTGCCATCAGGGACAGGGTTTATGGAAACACCATATATTTT. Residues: CAIRDRVYGNTIYF.

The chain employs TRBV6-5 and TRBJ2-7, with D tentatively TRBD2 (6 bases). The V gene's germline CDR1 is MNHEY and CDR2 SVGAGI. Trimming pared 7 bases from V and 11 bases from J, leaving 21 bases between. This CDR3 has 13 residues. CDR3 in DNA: TGTGCCAGCAAAAGTGAAGGCGGGAACTCGGAGTACTTC. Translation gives CASKSEGGNSEYF.